Following are 15 T cell receptor beta chains from one sample sequenced in a study of T cells after yellow fever vaccination. TCRdb itself ran the 5' RACE reads through MiXCR, one entry per CDR3 protein. The sample records about 49,000 distinct CDR3 sequences, around 7% being singletons. Specimen: CD8+ T cells sorted from PBMCs, collected less than 16 days after the first yellow fever vaccination. These receptor sequences come from a man younger than 35 who received the YFV17D yellow fever vaccine.

At least ten counts were recorded for this clonotype. This chain joins TRBV12-3 or TRBV12-4 and TRBJ2-1; TRBD1 is a possible D gene (6 bases). V lost 3 bases to trimming and J lost 5 bases, with 14 bases between them. The CDR3 sequence is 15 residues long. Here the CDR3 reads CASSFRGGGDNEQFF. CDR3 sequence (DNA): TGTGCCAGCAGTTTTAGAGGGGGTGGGGACAATGAGCAGTTCTTC.

This clonotype was detected ten times or more. This chain links TRBV5-1 with TRBJ1-2; TRBD1 might be the D (5 bases). CDR3 length: 15 residues. Germline values: CDR1 SGHRS, CDR2 YFSETQ. V was pared by 0 bases and J by 4 bases, with 13 bases between. Here the CDR3 reads CASSLEAGTFYGYTF. The CDR3 DNA reads TGCGCCAGCAGCTTGGAGGCAGGGACCTTCTATGGCTACACCTTC.

This clonotype has at least ten counts. The chain combines TRBV3-1 with TRBJ2-1; D gene unclear. The germline V gene encodes CDR1 LGHDT and CDR2 YNNKEL (reference sequence). Trimming shortened V by 1 base and J by 4 bases, and 11 bases separated the two germline ends. CDR3 length: 15 amino acids. CDR3 residues: CASSQVGLGYNEQFF. The CDR3 DNA reads as TGTGCCAGCAGCCAAGTGGGCTTGGGATACAATGAGCAGTTCTTC.

This clonotype was counted many times. V usage is TRBV5-1 and J usage is TRBJ2-3; D might be TRBD2 (6 bases). Trimming pared 5 bases from V and 4 bases from J, leaving 14 bases between. This CDR3 is 14 amino acids long. Germline loops: CDR1 SGHRS, CDR2 YFSETQ. CDR3 coding DNA: TGCGCCAGCAGGGCAGCGGGCGGAGCAGATACGCAGTATTTT. Protein sequence: CASRAAGGADTQYF.

In its sample, this clonotype was seen many times. This chain connects TRBV15 to TRBJ1-5; no clear D gene. The V and J ends lost 2 bases and 7 bases respectively, with 9 bases between them. Per germline, CDR1 LNHNV and CDR2 YYDKDF (reference sequence). The CDR3 is 13 residues long. The CDR3 spells CATSRPALQPQHF. The CDR3 coding sequence is TGTGCCACCAGCAGACCCGCTTTACAGCCCCAGCATTTT.

This clonotype was counted ten times or more. V and J are TRBV7-9 and TRBJ1-6; a possible D gene is TRBD1 (5 bases). Germline-derived CDR1 and CDR2 are SEHNR and FQNEAQ (reference sequence). Deletions cut 1 base from V and 5 bases from J, with 6 bases between. The CDR3 runs to 14 residues. Written as DNA, the CDR3 is TGTGCCAGCAGCTTAGAAGGGGATAATTCACCCCTCCACTTT. Translation gives CASSLEGDNSPLHF. Complete variable domain (other parts from reference TRBV7-9 and TRBJ1-6): DTGVSQNPRHKITKRGQNVTFRCDPISEHNRLYWYRQTLGQGPEFLTYFQNEAQLEKSRLLSDRFSAERPKGSFSTLEIQRTEQGDSAMYLCASSLEGDNSPLHFGNGTRLTVT.

This clonotype was seen ten or more times. This chain joins TRBV20-1 and TRBJ2-1; D not certain. V dropped 0 bases and J dropped 9 bases, with 15 bases sitting between them. The germline gives CDR1 DFQATT, CDR2 SNEGSKA (reference sequence). The length of the CDR3 is 14 residues. The CDR3 region is CSARDRVNLREQFF. CDR3 sequence (DNA): TGCAGTGCTAGAGATCGAGTAAATCTCCGTGAGCAGTTCTTC.

This clonotype was seen ten or more times. V is TRBV5-1 and J is TRBJ2-1, with a tentative D call TRBD1 (6 bases). There are 15 residues in the CDR3. In germline, CDR1 is SGHRS, CDR2 YFSETQ. The V end lost 2 bases, the J end lost 2 bases, and 11 bases lay between the germline ends. CDR3 sequence (DNA): TGCGCCAGCAGCTTCCGACAGGTGGCCTACAATGAGCAGTTCTTC. Translated, it gives CASSFRQVAYNEQFF.

This clonotype was counted at least ten times. V gene TRBV20-1 combines with J gene TRBJ2-1; D uncertain. The V end was cut by 6 bases, the J end by 9 bases, with 21 bases between. The CDR3 is 14 amino acids. In germline, CDR1 is DFQATT, CDR2 SNEGSKA (reference sequence). The CDR3 protein is CSAPPTVGIGEQFF. CDR3 coding DNA: TGCAGTGCGCCACCCACGGTAGGGATCGGTGAGCAGTTCTTC.

At least ten counts were recorded for this clonotype. CDR3 nucleotide sequence: TGTGCCAGCAGTACCGCGGGACAGGGGCCATGGAAGACCTACGAGCAGTACTTC. It encodes CASSTAGQGPWKTYEQYF. V is TRBV7-9 and J is TRBJ2-7; 10 nucleotides line up with TRBD1. Per germline, CDR1 SEHNR and CDR2 FQNEAQ (reference sequence). The ends lost 6 bases at V and 2 bases at J; junction bases unmatched: 16. The CDR3 is made up of 18 amino acids.

This clonotype appeared many times. The rearrangement joins TRBV7-9 to TRBJ1-1; 10 bases agree with TRBD1. Germline CDR1 reads SEHNR; CDR2 reads FQNEAQ (reference sequence). The CDR3 length is 16 residues. Trimming removed 3 bases from V and 5 bases from J; junction bases left unmatched: 9. The CDR3 DNA is TGTGCCAGCAGCTTTGGACTTCCGGGACAGGGGACTGAAGCTTTCTTT. Amino acids: CASSFGLPGQGTEAFF.

This clonotype appeared many times. This sequence joins TRBV6-5 and TRBJ2-7; possibly TRBD2 for D (5 bases). Trimming took off 10 bases at V and 6 bases at J, with 19 bases between the two ends. Germline assignment: CDR1 MNHEY and CDR2 SVGAGI. The CDR3 is made up of 13 amino acids. The CDR3 DNA sequence: TGTGCCACACAGACGGGGATCTTCGGCGAGCAGTACTTC. It translates to CATQTGIFGEQYF.

This clonotype occurred many times. This sequence joins TRBV4-2 and TRBJ2-2; D gene ambiguous. The CDR3 runs 14 residues. V was clipped by 2 bases and J by 6 bases, with 10 bases between them. In germline, CDR1 is LGHNA, CDR2 YNFKEQ. The CDR3 spells CASSQSIDSGELFF. The CDR3 bases are TGTGCCAGCAGCCAATCTATAGACTCCGGGGAGCTGTTTTTT.

At least ten counts were recorded for this clonotype. The V and J genes are TRBV19 and TRBJ2-2, with D possibly matching TRBD2 (6 bases). CDR1 is LNHDA and CDR2 is SQIVND in the germline V gene (reference sequence). CDR3 length: 15 residues. The V gene lost 6 bases and the J gene lost 4 bases, with 15 bases spanning the gap. For the CDR3, the DNA is TGTGCCAGTAGCAGATACCGGGACTCCACCGGGGAGCTGTTTTTT. Translated: CASSRYRDSTGELFF.

This clonotype was detected ten times or more. The chain employs TRBV12-3 or TRBV12-4 and TRBJ1-2; 7 bases align to TRBD1. This CDR3 is built from 14 residues. V gave up 3 bases and J gave up 5 bases; unmatched junction bases: 6. This CDR3 reads CASSFSAGGYGYTF. CDR3 DNA: TGTGCCAGCAGTTTCTCCGCAGGGGGATATGGCTACACCTTC.